The 19 T cell receptor beta chains below all came from one sample that was sequenced in a study of CD8+ T cells in alopecia areata. RNA was isolated and reverse transcribed to cDNA, the sequencing template. Assay: immunoSEQ multiplex PCR; the TCRdb copy retains only in-frame clones and omits some. The table includes 150,000 to 190,000 clones, around 55% detected once. Sequencing was performed on CD8+ T cells sorted from blood, taken at week 0. These receptors all come from a human donor with alopecia areata.

The rearrangement uses TRBV6-5 and TRBJ1-2, with TRBD1 identical over 9 bases. Per germline, CDR1 MNHEY and CDR2 SVGAGI. This CDR3 contains 15 residues. J was trimmed by 8 bases and V by 2 bases; bases with no gene match: 9. CDR3 protein: CASSYGPGQGDGYTF. The CDR3 coding sequence is TGTGCCAGCAGTTACGGACCGGGACAGGGAGACGGCTACACCTTC.

This CDR3 is CAWSVRGGSYEQYF. In DNA form, the CDR3 reads TGTGCCTGGAGTGTACGGGGAGGGAGCTACGAGCAGTACTTC. The chain links TRBV30 to TRBJ2-7; 7 bases map to TRBD2. V lost 0 bases, J lost 3 bases, and 5 bases stayed unmatched. The CDR3 has 14 residues. The germline V gene has CDR1 GTSNPN and CDR2 SVGIG (reference sequence).

This chain connects TRBV10-2 to TRBJ2-1; D may match TRBD1 or TRBD2 (5 bases each). The germline V and J ends were trimmed by 5 bases and 5 bases, with 13 bases remaining between them. The germline CDR1 and CDR2 sequences are WSHSY and SAAADI. CDR3 length: 14 residues. In nucleotides, the CDR3 is TGCGCCAGCAGTTACCGGGGACCCGACAATGAGCAGTTCTTC. Translating gives CASSYRGPDNEQFF.

This clone has just a few counts. The V gene is TRBV7-9, the J gene TRBJ1-1; D is undetermined. The germline V and J ends were trimmed by 5 bases and 1 base, with 14 bases remaining between them. The germline V gene has CDR1 SEHNR and CDR2 FQNEAQ (reference sequence). This CDR3 has 15 residues. Here the CDR3 DNA reads TGTGCCAGCAGCCCCCCCGGGTGGGCGAACACTGAAGCTTTCTTT. This encodes CASSPPGWANTEAFF.

The rearrangement uses TRBV4-3 and TRBJ2-7, with TRBD2 as a possible D gene (6 bases). The CDR3 totals 14 residues. Germline V CDR1 and CDR2: LGHNA, YSLEER. The V and J ends lost 0 bases and 7 bases respectively, with 13 bases between them. In nucleotides, the CDR3 is TGCGCCAGCAGCCAAGATCCGGTCCGGGGGGAGCAGTACTTC. Its translation: CASSQDPVRGEQYF.

This clone came up a few times. The chain has TRBV6-5 and TRBJ2-2; D call uncertain. Germline V gene data show CDR1 as MNHEY and CDR2 as SVGAGI. CDR3 length equals 12 residues. V gave up 8 bases and J gave up 8 bases, with 12 bases separating them. In DNA form, the CDR3 reads TGTGCCAGCGGGAACTCGGTGGGGGAGCTGTTTTTT. Amino acid sequence: CASGNSVGELFF.

The chain joins TRBV11-2 to TRBJ2-3, with 8 bases identical to TRBD2. V was clipped by 3 bases and J by 0 bases; unmatched bases: 8. The CDR3 runs 17 residues. Per the germline V gene, CDR1 is SGHAT and CDR2 is FQNNGV. CDR3 loop: CASSFGRGGRSTDTQYF. CDR3 bases: TGTGCCAGCAGCTTTGGCCGGGGGGGCCGTAGCACAGATACGCAGTATTTT. Together with reference TRBV11-2 and TRBJ2-3, the CDR3 gives the full variable domain: EAGVAQSPRYKIIEKRQSVAFWCNPISGHATLYWYQQILGQGPKLLIQFQNNGVVDDSQLPKDRFSAERLKGVDSTLKIQPAKLEDSAVYLCASSFGRGGRSTDTQYFGPGTRLTVL.

This clone has a handful of counts. J is TRBJ1-1 and V is TRBV29-1; 10 bases match TRBD1. V dropped 6 bases and J dropped 5; count of bases not matched to a gene: 9. The CDR3 has 14 residues. The V gene's germline CDR1 is SQVTM and CDR2 ANQGSEA. Written as DNA, the CDR3 is TGCAGCGTGTCCGGGACAGGGGTAGGGACTGAAGCTTTCTTT. This encodes CSVSGTGVGTEAFF. The full variable domain, in which reference TRBV29-1 and TRBJ1-1 provide the parts outside the CDR3, is SAVISQKPSRDICQRGTSLTIQCQVDSQVTMMFWYRQQPGQSLTLIATANQGSEATYESGFVIDKFPISRPNLTFSTLTVSNMSPEDSSIYLCSVSGTGVGTEAFFGQGTRLTVV.

The CDR3 region has the DNA TGTGCCAGCAGCTTAGATAGGGGCTCCTACGAGCAGTACTTC. Translation: CASSLDRGSYEQYF. V usage is TRBV11-2 and J usage is TRBJ2-7; possible D gene TRBD1, 5 bases. V was pared by 0 bases and J by 0 bases, with 6 bases between. This CDR3 contains 14 residues. Germline V gene lookup returns CDR1 SGHAT and CDR2 FQNNGV.

This clone has more than one count but fewer than ten. The rearrangement joins TRBV29-1 to TRBJ2-2; D unresolved. This CDR3 has 12 residues. The V gene lost 6 bases and the J gene lost 5 bases, with 10 bases spanning the gap. CDR1 SQVTM and CDR2 ANQGSEA come from the germline V gene. The CDR3 DNA follows: TGCAGCGTCGACGGGCAAACCGGGGAGCTGTTTTTT. It codes for CSVDGQTGELFF.

This clone was detected once. This chain uses TRBV11-2 with TRBJ2-5, with 7 bases matching TRBD1. This CDR3 has 15 amino acids. CDR1 is SGHAT, CDR2 FQNNGV, per germline. V shed 5 bases, J shed 5 bases, and the junction held 11 bases outside the gene matches. The CDR3 bases are TGTGCCAGCAGCCCCGGGACAGCGGAGGAGGAGACCCAGTACTTC. Protein sequence: CASSPGTAEEETQYF.

This clone showed up just a few times. V usage is TRBV7-9 and J usage is TRBJ2-3; D possibly corresponds to TRBD2 (5 bases). CDR1 and CDR2 (germline): SEHNR, FQNEAQ (reference sequence). Trimming took off 3 bases at V and 5 bases at J, with 9 bases between the two ends. There are 13 residues in the CDR3. Written as DNA, the CDR3 is TGTGCCAGCAGCTTGACACTAGGAGATACGCAGTATTTT. Its protein product is CASSLTLGDTQYF.

V and J are TRBV19 and TRBJ1-5; a weak D match, TRBD1 (5 bases). Germline V gene sequence: CDR1 LNHDA, CDR2 SQIVND (reference sequence). Trimming pared 6 bases from V and 3 bases from J, leaving 12 bases between. This CDR3 contains 14 residues. CDR3 amino acids: CASRSPGLNQPQHF. CDR3 nucleotide sequence: TGTGCCAGTAGAAGTCCGGGACTCAATCAGCCCCAGCATTTT. Full variable domain (rest looked up from reference TRBV19 and TRBJ1-5): DGGITQSPKYLFRKEGQNVTLSCEQNLNHDAMYWYRQDPGQGLRLIYYSQIVNDFQKGDIAEGYSVSREKKESFPLTVTSAQKNPTAFYLCASRSPGLNQPQHFGDGTRLSIL.

J is TRBJ2-2 and V is TRBV9, with 8 bases lining up with TRBD1. The CDR3 has 17 residues. The germline V gene encodes CDR1 SGDLS and CDR2 YYNGEE. The trim removed 3 bases at V and 2 bases at J, leaving 9 bases unmatched. In DNA, the CDR3 is TGTGCCAGCAGCGGACACCGGGACAGGCCTAACACCGGGGAGCTGTTTTTT. Translating it yields CASSGHRDRPNTGELFF.

The rearrangement uses TRBV29-1 and TRBJ2-3, with 14 bases lining up with TRBD2. This CDR3 is 16 amino acids long. Germline trimming cut 7 bases from V and 3 bases from J; bases unmatched to any gene: 9. Germline V gene data show CDR1 as SQVTM and CDR2 as ANQGSEA. CDR3 nucleotide sequence: TGCAGCGCGACTAGCGGGGGGGCAGTAAAGACAGATACGCAGTATTTT. Its protein is CSATSGGAVKTDTQYF.

This clone was picked up a small number of times. The chain employs TRBV4-2 and TRBJ2-7; TRBD2 aligns across 7 bases. The CDR3 spans 17 residues. V lost 1 base to trimming and J lost 2 bases; unmatched junction nucleotides: 11. CDR1 LGHNA and CDR2 YNFKEQ come from the germline V gene. CDR3: CASSQVIRRGSTYEQYF. The DNA of the CDR3 is TGTGCCAGCAGCCAAGTTATACGGCGGGGGTCGACCTACGAGCAGTACTTC.

This clone appeared once. This chain uses TRBV12-5 with TRBJ1-2; D gene unclear. The ends were cut back, 0 bases at V and 2 bases at J, with 16 bases in the middle. CDR3 length equals 17 residues. CDR1 and CDR2 from the germline V gene are LGHNT and FRNRAP. The CDR3 DNA sequence: TGTGCTAGTGGTTTGGTAATAGGGTTAGGTGACAACTATGGCTACACCTTC. The encoded protein is CASGLVIGLGDNYGYTF. Full variable domain (outside the CDR3, taken from reference TRBV12-5 and TRBJ1-2): DARVTQTPRHKVTEMGQEVTMRCQPILGHNTVFWYRQTMMQGLELLAYFRNRAPLDDSGMPKDRFSAEMPDATLATLKIQPSEPRDSAVYFCASGLVIGLGDNYGYTFGSGTRLTVV.

V gene TRBV7-9 combines with J gene TRBJ2-7; D remains ambiguous. The CDR3 extends over 14 amino acids. From germline, CDR1 is SEHNR and CDR2 FQNEAQ (reference sequence). Trimming removed 5 bases at V and 2 bases at J, with 13 bases between. This CDR3 reads CASSPPQSTYEQYF. The DNA for the CDR3 is TGTGCCAGCAGCCCACCTCAGTCAACCTACGAGCAGTACTTC.

With respect to this clone: Other DNA sequences within the sample encode an identical CDR3. The rearrangement joins TRBV4-1 to TRBJ2-7; the match to TRBD1 covers 10 bases. CDR1 and CDR2 (germline): MGHRA, YSYEKL. V was pared by 4 bases and J by 2 bases, with 2 bases of the junction left unmatched. The CDR3 is 14 amino acids. CDR3 in DNA: TGCGCCAGCAGCCCCGGACAGGGGGCCTACGAGCAGTACTTC. Protein product: CASSPGQGAYEQYF.